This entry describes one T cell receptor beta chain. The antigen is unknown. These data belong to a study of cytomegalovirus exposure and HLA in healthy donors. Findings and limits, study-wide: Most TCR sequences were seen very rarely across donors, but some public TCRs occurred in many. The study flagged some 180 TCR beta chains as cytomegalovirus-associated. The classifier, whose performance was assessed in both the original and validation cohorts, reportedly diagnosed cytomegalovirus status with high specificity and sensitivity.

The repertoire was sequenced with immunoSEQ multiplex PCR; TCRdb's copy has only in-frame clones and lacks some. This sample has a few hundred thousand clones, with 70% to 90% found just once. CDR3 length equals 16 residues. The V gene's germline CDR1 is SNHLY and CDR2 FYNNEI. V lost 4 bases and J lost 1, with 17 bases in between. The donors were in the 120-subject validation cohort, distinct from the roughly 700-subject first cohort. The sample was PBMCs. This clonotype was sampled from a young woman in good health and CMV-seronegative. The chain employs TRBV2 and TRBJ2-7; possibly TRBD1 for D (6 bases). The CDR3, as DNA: TGTGCCAGCAGTGTGGCTACCCGACAGGTATCCTACGAGCAGTACTTC. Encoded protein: CASSVATRQVSYEQYF. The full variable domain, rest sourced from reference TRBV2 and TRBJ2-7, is EPEVTQTPSHQVTQMGQEVILRCVPISNHLYFYWYRQILGQKVEFLVSFYNNEISEKSEIFDDQFSVERPDGSNFTLKIRSTKLEDSAMYFCASSVATRQVSYEQYFGPGTRLTVT.